Detailed here is one TCR beta chain. The ends were cut back, 0 bases at V and 6 bases at J, with 14 bases in the middle. This CDR3 contains 15 residues. Germline V gene sequence: CDR1 ENHRY, CDR2 SYGVKD. The record originates from a study of blood T cell repertoires in COVID-19. At the level of the study: Specimens from acute and convalescent COVID-19 originated in the United States, Italy and Spain. PBMCs, B-cell-depleted T cells, or T cells were the source of the cDNA or gDNA that made up the material.

Per the original data handling: Amplified reference gene primers provided the basis for estimating nucleated cell counts. Data came from immunoSEQ multiplex PCR; TCRdb stores just in-frame clones and leaves some out. The DNA gave D and trimming, while V, J and clone size come from that table. Among 100,000 to 150,000 clones listed, approximately 81% were seen once. Sequencing used peripheral blood. The rearrangement uses TRBV10-3 and TRBJ1-2; D call uncertain. The sequence was obtained from a man aged 40-50 years with active or convalescent COVID-19. Here the CDR3 DNA reads TGTGCCATCAGTGAGTCCCCAGGCGGGTTCGATGGCTACACCTTC. Its translation is CAISESPGGFDGYTF.